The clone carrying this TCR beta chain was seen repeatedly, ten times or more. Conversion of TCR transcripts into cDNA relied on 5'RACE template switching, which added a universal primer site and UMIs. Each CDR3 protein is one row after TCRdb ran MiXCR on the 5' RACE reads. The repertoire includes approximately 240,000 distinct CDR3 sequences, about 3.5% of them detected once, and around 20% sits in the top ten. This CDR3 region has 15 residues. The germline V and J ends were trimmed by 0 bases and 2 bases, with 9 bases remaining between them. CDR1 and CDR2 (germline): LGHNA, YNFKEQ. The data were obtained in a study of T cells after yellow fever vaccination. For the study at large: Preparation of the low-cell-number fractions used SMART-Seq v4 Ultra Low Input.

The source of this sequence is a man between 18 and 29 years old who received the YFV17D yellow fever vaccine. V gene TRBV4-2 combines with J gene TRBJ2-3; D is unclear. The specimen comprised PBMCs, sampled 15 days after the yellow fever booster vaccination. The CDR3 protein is CASSQDRQYTDTQYF. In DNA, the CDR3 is TGTGCCAGCAGCCAAGATCGCCAGTACACAGATACGCAGTATTTT.